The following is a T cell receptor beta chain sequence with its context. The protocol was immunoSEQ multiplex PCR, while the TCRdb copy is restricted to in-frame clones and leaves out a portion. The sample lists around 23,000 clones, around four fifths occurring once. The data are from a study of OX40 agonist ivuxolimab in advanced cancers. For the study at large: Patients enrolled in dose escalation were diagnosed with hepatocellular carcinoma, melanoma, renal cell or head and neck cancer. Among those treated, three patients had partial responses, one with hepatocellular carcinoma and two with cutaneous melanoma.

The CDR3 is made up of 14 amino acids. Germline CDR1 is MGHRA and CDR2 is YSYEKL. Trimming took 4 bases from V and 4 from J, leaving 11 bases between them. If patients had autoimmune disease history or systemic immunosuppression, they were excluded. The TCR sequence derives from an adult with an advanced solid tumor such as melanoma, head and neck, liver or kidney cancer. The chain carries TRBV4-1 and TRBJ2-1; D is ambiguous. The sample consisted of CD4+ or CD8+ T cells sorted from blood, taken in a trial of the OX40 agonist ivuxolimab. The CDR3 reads CASSPIGVYNEQFF. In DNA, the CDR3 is TGCGCCAGCAGCCCGATTGGGGTATACAATGAGCAGTTCTTC.